The next 9 T cell receptor beta chains were all read from a single sample in a study of beta chain features in type 1 diabetes. The study's findings and limits: There was a moderate but significant shortening of TCRB CDR3s in all four CD4+ subsets of Type 1 diabetes patients.

Expressed TCRB transcripts got sequenced, as all isolated RNA was reverse transcribed. The protocol was immunoSEQ multiplex PCR, while the TCRdb copy is restricted to in-frame clones and leaves out a portion. This sample has more than 300,000 clones, with over 10% found just once. No antigen is known for these receptors. Input material: naive CD4+ T cells from blood. These receptor sequences come from a woman under 30 with type 1 diabetes.

V and J are TRBV2 and TRBJ2-2; 8 nucleotides match TRBD1. The CDR3 is made up of 16 amino acids. V lost 4 bases to trimming and J lost 0 bases; unmatched junction nucleotides: 4. Germline CDR1 reads SNHLY; CDR2 reads FYNNEI. The CDR3 loop reads CASSGQGAANTGELFF. The CDR3 coding sequence is TGTGCCAGCAGTGGCCAGGGGGCGGCGAACACCGGGGAGCTGTTTTTT.

This clone turned up a few times. V gene TRBV4-3 combines with J gene TRBJ2-7; D not resolved. V was clipped by 3 bases and J by 2 bases, with 11 bases between them. This CDR3 has 14 residues. The germline V gene encodes CDR1 LGHNA and CDR2 YSLEER. In DNA form, the CDR3 reads TGCGCCAGCAGCCATTCTAGATCTACCTACGAGCAGTACTTC. Protein: CASSHSRSTYEQYF.

As DNA, the CDR3 is TGTGCCAGCTCACTTACCAGGGTTGATTCACCCCTCCACTTT. This gives the protein CASSLTRVDSPLHF. V gene TRBV18 combines with J gene TRBJ1-6; D might be TRBD1 (5 bases). V lost 4 bases and J 8 bases, leaving 12 bases between the germline ends. The germline gives CDR1 KGHSH, CDR2 LQKENI. The CDR3 is made up of 14 amino acids.

This clone was observed a handful of times. This CDR3 is CASSAGTSYEQYF. CDR3 DNA sequence: TGTGCCAGCAGCGCCGGGACTAGCTACGAGCAGTACTTC. The gene calls are TRBV6-5 and TRBJ2-7, with 8 positions matching TRBD2. This CDR3 has 13 residues. Germline V gene sequence: CDR1 MNHEY, CDR2 SVGAGI. The V segment lost 6 bases and the J segment 3 bases; nucleotides outside the gene matches: 4.

In its sample, this clone was seen a few times. This sequence joins TRBV7-2 and TRBJ2-2; no clear D gene. Trimming left V 1 base short and J 7 bases short, with 4 bases between. The CDR3 runs 12 residues. Per the germline V gene, CDR1 is SGHTA and CDR2 is FQGNSA. The CDR3 DNA reads as TGTGCCAGCAGCTTAGGCGTCGGGGAGCTGTTTTTT. Translation gives CASSLGVGELFF. Complete variable domain (other parts from reference TRBV7-2 and TRBJ2-2): GAGVSQSPSNKVTEKGKDVELRCDPISGHTALYWYRQSLGQGLEFLIYFQGNSAPDKSGLPSDRFSAERTGGSVSTLTIQRTQQEDSAVYLCASSLGVGELFFGEGSRLTVL.

This clone appeared a few times. The chain joins TRBV4-3 to TRBJ1-1; no firm D call. Trimming left V 0 bases short and J 5 bases short, with 7 bases between. Looked up from germline, CDR1 is LGHNA and CDR2 is YSLEER. This CDR3 has 13 residues. The CDR3 is CASSQEVRTEAFF. The CDR3 DNA is TGCGCCAGCAGCCAAGAGGTTAGAACTGAAGCTTTCTTT.

The chain joins TRBV7-2 to TRBJ1-2, with D possibly matching TRBD1 (5 bases). The germline V gene encodes CDR1 SGHTA and CDR2 FQGNSA. This CDR3 has 15 amino acids. V dropped 0 bases and J dropped 7 bases, with 15 bases sitting between them. Written as DNA, the CDR3 is TGTGCCAGCAGCTTAGCGTTCGGGGGAGTTAGTGGCTACACCTTC. It yields the protein CASSLAFGGVSGYTF.

The V gene is TRBV7-6, the J gene TRBJ2-3; D possibly corresponds to TRBD2 (6 bases). The CDR3 consists of 18 residues. The germline V gene encodes CDR1 SGHVS and CDR2 FNYEAQ. The V and J ends lost 4 bases and 1 base respectively, with 21 bases between them. Written as DNA, the CDR3 is TGTGCCAGCAGCTCCCGATCCCTAGCGCCGCACCGCACAGATACGCAGTATTTT. Encoded protein: CASSSRSLAPHRTDTQYF.

There are a few counts of this clone. The CDR3 DNA sequence: TGTGCCGGACAGGCCGGAGACTCTGGAAACACCATATATTTT. Its protein is CAGQAGDSGNTIYF. This chain joins TRBV7-9 and TRBJ1-3, with 7 bases identical to TRBD1. This CDR3 contains 14 residues. With 11 bases clipped from V and 0 bases from J, the junction kept 7 bases outside the gene matches. Germline V gives CDR1 SEHNR, CDR2 FQNEAQ (reference sequence).